This T cell receptor beta chain appears in the sequencing data of a study of cytomegalovirus exposure and HLA in healthy donors. Background on the study: An analysis done earlier identified more than 100 million unique TCR beta sequences from roughly 190 million T cells. Overall study results and limits: Researchers catalogued roughly 170 TCR beta chains as cytomegalovirus-associated. Some 17,000 TCR beta sequences were associated with HLA alleles at 0.05 false discovery rate in a later analysis.

Turning to this clone: Antigen specificity is unknown.

It was healthy bone marrow donors who served as donors. The PCR was carried out with 60 Vbeta primers and 13 Jbeta primers. Data came from immunoSEQ multiplex PCR; TCRdb stores just in-frame clones and leaves some out. The sample includes over 110,000 clones, around three quarters of them seen just once. Losses at the gene ends were 0 bases for V and 8 bases for J; bases not matched to a gene: 14. This CDR3 comprises 19 residues. Germline lookup yields CDR1 MNHNS and CDR2 SASEGT. This TCR was recovered from a woman aged 18 to 35 in good health and CMV-seropositive. The sequenced sample was PBMCs. The chain is built from TRBV6-1 and TRBJ2-4, with 12 bases aligning to TRBD2. This chain's CDR3 is CASSEATSGGPKSWDIQYF. The CDR3 DNA reads as TGTGCCAGCAGTGAAGCAACTAGCGGGGGGCCGAAGTCGTGGGACATTCAGTACTTC.